One and the same sample provided the 9 T cell receptor beta chains below, sequenced in a study of blood T cells in healthy people across ages. Then a second PCR, running roughly 7 to 11 cycles, was carried out with a sample-barcoded 5' primer and a J-beta primer mix. TCRdb re-derived calls from the 5' RACE reads in MiXCR, one entry per CDR3 protein. The data contain some 640,000 distinct CDR3 sequences, about half of them seen just once; the ten biggest clones take up 25% to 35%. Sequenced material: blood. Receptor source: a woman aged 60 to 75 in good health.

The chain recombines TRBV7-2 with TRBJ1-5; D gene ambiguous. V dropped 1 base and J dropped 12 bases, with 10 bases sitting between them. This CDR3 has 12 residues. CDR1 and CDR2 from the germline V gene are SGHTA and FQGNSA. In nucleotides, the CDR3 is TGTGCCAGCAGCTTAGTTAGAGCCTTCCAGCATTTT. It encodes CASSLVRAFQHF.

The chain employs TRBV28 and TRBJ2-1, with D possibly TRBD1 on 6 matching bases. The germline gives CDR1 MDHEN, CDR2 SYDVKM. V was shortened by 5 bases and J by 1 base, with 15 bases between the two germline ends. The CDR3 has 16 amino acids. The CDR3 nucleotides read TGTGCCAGCAGTAGTCCGGACAGATCATCCTACAATGAGCAGTTCTTC. Protein product: CASSSPDRSSYNEQFF.

The V and J genes are TRBV20-1 and TRBJ2-5; the match to TRBD2 covers 7 bases. From germline, CDR1 is DFQATT and CDR2 SNEGSKA (reference sequence). Trimming removed 0 bases from V and 4 bases from J; junction bases left unmatched: 2. The CDR3 is 13 residues long. CDR3 region: CSARDLAAETQYF. The CDR3, as DNA: TGCAGTGCTAGAGATCTAGCGGCAGAGACCCAGTACTTC.

A note on this clonotype: One end of the junction is discordant with germline, which a read error may explain. V usage is TRBV7-2 and J usage is TRBJ2-1; TRBD1 might be the D (6 bases). CDR1 and CDR2 (germline): SGHTA, FQGNSA. CDR3 length: 14 residues. CDR3 sequence: CASSLRDNYHEQFF. In DNA form, the CDR3 reads TGTGCCAGCAGCTTAAGGGACAACTACCATGAGCAGTTCTTC. The whole variable domain, remainder taken from reference TRBV7-2 and TRBJ2-1, is GAGVSQSPSNKVTEKGKDVELRCDPISGHTALYWYRQSLGQGLEFLIYFQGNSAPDKSGLPSDRFSAERTGGSVSTLTIQRTQQEDSAVYLCASSLRDNYHEQFFGPGTRLTVL.

This clonotype was counted only a few times. This chain joins TRBV25-1 and TRBJ2-2, with 7 positions matching TRBD1. Germline V gene data show CDR1 as MGHDK and CDR2 as SYGVNS. V was pared by 4 bases and J by 6 bases, with 8 bases of the junction left unmatched. The CDR3 spans 15 residues. This chain's CDR3 is CASSGNRGQPGELFF. In nucleotides, the CDR3 is TGTGCCAGCAGTGGCAACAGGGGACAACCCGGGGAGCTGTTTTTT.

The chain recombines TRBV6-7 with TRBJ1-5; possibly TRBD1 for D (6 bases). TRBV6-7 falls under the ORF class, with uncertain function. The germline V and J ends were trimmed by 4 bases and 2 bases, with 15 bases remaining between them. This CDR3 is built from 16 residues. DNA of the CDR3: TGTGCCAGCAGTTTTACGACAGGCGATGGCAATCAGCCCCAGCATTTT. Translated, it gives CASSFTTGDGNQPQHF.

V and J are TRBV25-1 and TRBJ2-3, with 11 bases identical to TRBD2. The germline V gene encodes CDR1 MGHDK and CDR2 SYGVNS. The CDR3 sequence is 16 residues long. Germline trimming cut 1 base from V and 4 bases from J; bases unmatched to any gene: 4. In DNA, the CDR3 is TGTGCCAGCAGTGAATTTAGCGGGAGGGCCTCAGATACGCAGTATTTT. This translates into CASSEFSGRASDTQYF. Filled out from reference TRBV25-1 and TRBJ2-3, the complete variable domain reads EADIYQTPRYLVIGTGKKITLECSQTMGHDKMYWYQQDPGMELHLIHYSYGVNSTEKGDLSSESTVSRIRTEHFPLTLESARPSHTSQYLCASSEFSGRASDTQYFGPGTRLTVL.

The sample holds many counts of this clonotype. V usage is TRBV6-5 and J usage is TRBJ2-5, with D tentatively TRBD2 (6 bases). V lost 8 bases, J lost 0 bases, and 13 bases lay in between. The CDR3 runs 14 residues. The germline gives CDR1 MNHEY, CDR2 SVGAGI. In nucleotides, the CDR3 is TGTGCCAGCTGTCGGGGGTTTGACCAAGAGACCCAGTACTTC. It codes for CASCRGFDQETQYF.

The chain is built from TRBV25-1 and TRBJ1-2; possible D gene TRBD1, 5 bases. This CDR3 has 15 residues. V gave up 3 bases and J gave up 6 bases, with 17 bases separating them. Germline V CDR1 and CDR2: MGHDK, SYGVNS. The CDR3 sequence is CASSDPRQSFNGYTF. CDR3 in DNA: TGTGCCAGCAGTGACCCCAGACAGAGTTTCAATGGCTACACCTTC.